This T cell receptor beta chain was captured in a study of blood T cells in healthy people across ages. Germline lookup yields CDR1 MNHEY and CDR2 SMNVEV (reference sequence). This CDR3 is built from 13 residues. V lost 4 bases to trimming and J lost 4 bases, with 10 bases between them. The use of a sample-barcoded 5' primer and a J-beta primer mix characterized a second PCR of about 7 to 12 cycles. MiXCR was run by TCRdb on the 5' RACE reads, yielding one entry per CDR3 protein. The sample includes around 990,000 distinct CDR3 sequences, roughly two fifths of them seen just once. This clonotype was observed once. A read error may explain this, as a much larger clone is one base away.

This sequence originates from a man between 18 and 29 years old in good health. The chain combines TRBV27 with TRBJ1-2; no clear D gene. The sample comprised blood. CDR3 loop: CASSCDGIYGYTF. CDR3 bases: TGTGCCAGCAGTTGCGATGGAATCTATGGCTACACCTTC.